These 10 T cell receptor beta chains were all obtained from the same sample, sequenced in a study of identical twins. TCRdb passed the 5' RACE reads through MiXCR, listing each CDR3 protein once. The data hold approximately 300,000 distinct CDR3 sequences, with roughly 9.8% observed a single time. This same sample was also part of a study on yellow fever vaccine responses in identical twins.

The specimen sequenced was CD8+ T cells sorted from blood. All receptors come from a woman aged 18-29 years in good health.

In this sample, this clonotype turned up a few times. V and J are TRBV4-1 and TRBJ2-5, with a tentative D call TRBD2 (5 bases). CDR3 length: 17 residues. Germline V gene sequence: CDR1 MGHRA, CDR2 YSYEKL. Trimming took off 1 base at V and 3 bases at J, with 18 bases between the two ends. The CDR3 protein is CASSQVPSPSEEETQYF. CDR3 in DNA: TGCGCCAGCAGCCAAGTACCTAGCCCGAGCGAGGAAGAGACCCAGTACTTC.

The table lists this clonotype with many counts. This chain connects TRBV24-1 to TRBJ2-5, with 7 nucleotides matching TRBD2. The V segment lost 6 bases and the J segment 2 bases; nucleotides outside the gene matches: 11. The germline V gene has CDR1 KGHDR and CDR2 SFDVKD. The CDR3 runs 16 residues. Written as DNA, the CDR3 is TGTGCCACCAGTCCCAACCGGGGAGGGTTACAAGAGACCCAGTACTTC. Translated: CATSPNRGGLQETQYF.

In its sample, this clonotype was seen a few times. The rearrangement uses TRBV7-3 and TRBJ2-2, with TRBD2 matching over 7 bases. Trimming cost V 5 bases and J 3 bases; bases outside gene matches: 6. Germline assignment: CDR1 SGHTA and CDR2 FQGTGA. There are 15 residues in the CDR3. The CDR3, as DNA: TGTGCCAGCAGCCCGGGACTAACAGACACCGGGGAGCTGTTTTTT. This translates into CASSPGLTDTGELFF.

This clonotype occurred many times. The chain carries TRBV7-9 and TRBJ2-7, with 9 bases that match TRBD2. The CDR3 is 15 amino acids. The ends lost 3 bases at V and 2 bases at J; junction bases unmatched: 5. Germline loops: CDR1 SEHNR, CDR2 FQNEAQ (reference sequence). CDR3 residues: CASSFTAGGAYEQYF. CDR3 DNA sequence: TGTGCCAGCAGCTTTACAGCGGGAGGCGCCTACGAGCAGTACTTC.

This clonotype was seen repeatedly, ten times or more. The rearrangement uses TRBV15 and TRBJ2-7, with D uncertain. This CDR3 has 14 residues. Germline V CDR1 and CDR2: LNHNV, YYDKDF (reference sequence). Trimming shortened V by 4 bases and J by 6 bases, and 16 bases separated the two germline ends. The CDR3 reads CATSTRAIDSEQYF. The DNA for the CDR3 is TGTGCCACCAGCACAAGGGCAATCGACTCCGAGCAGTACTTC.

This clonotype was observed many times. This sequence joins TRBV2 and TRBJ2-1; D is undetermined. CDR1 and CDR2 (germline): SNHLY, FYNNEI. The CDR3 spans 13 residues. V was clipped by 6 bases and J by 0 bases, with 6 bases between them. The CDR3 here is CASSRSSYNEQFF. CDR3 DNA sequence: TGTGCCAGCAGCCGGAGCTCCTACAATGAGCAGTTCTTC.

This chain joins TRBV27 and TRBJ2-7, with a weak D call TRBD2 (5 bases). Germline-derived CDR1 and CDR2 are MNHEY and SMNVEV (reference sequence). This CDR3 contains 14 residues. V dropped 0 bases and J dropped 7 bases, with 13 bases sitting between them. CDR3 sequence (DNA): TGTGCCAGCAGTTTATCTCGGTCAAAGCGGGAGCAGTACTTC. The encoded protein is CASSLSRSKREQYF.

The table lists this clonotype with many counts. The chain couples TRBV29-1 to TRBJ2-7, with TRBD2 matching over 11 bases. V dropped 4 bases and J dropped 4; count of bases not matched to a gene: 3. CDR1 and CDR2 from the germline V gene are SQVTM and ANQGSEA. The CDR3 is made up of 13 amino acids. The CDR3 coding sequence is TGCAGCGTTGGACTAGCGGGATCTTACGAGCAGTACTTC. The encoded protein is CSVGLAGSYEQYF.

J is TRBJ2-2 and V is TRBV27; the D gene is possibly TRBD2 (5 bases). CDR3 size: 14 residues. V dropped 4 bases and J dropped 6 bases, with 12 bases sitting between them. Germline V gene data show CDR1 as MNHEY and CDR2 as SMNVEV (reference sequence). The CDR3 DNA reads TGTGCCAGCAGTTCCCTCCGGGATCCCGGGGAGCTGTTTTTT. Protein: CASSSLRDPGELFF.

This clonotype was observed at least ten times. The CDR3 DNA reads TGTGCCAGCAGTAGCTCTAGTAGCGGGAGGGCGGAGGAGACCCAGTACTTC. The encoded protein is CASSSSSSGRAEETQYF. The chain is built from TRBV12-3 or TRBV12-4 and TRBJ2-5; 11 nucleotides match TRBD2. The trim removed 5 bases at V and 5 bases at J, leaving 13 bases unmatched. The CDR3 consists of 17 residues.